Shown below are 22 T cell receptor beta chains from a single sample sequenced in a study of blood T cell repertoires in COVID-19. Profiling relied on immunoSEQ multiplex PCR, and the TCRdb table lists in-frame clones only, not all of them. This sample has about 190,000 clones, with 65% to 85% found just once. Material for sequencing was peripheral blood. These receptors were taken from a man aged 60-69 years with active or convalescent COVID-19.

This chain links TRBV7-2 with TRBJ2-3, with D unclear. Germline V lookup: CDR1 SGHTA, CDR2 FQGNSA. The CDR3 runs 13 residues. Trimming took 1 base from V and 5 from J, leaving 7 bases between them. The CDR3 spells CASSLDFEDTQYF. The CDR3 DNA reads as TGTGCCAGCAGCTTAGACTTTGAAGATACGCAGTATTTT.

V usage is TRBV6-2 or TRBV6-3 and J usage is TRBJ2-1; 9 bases match TRBD2. The CDR3 is 14 residues long. Unmatched junction bases numbered 7, after V lost 0 bases and J lost 13 bases. Germline V gene sequence: CDR1 MNHEY, CDR2 SVGEGT. The CDR3 sequence: CASSYSGPLAGQFF. The CDR3 coding sequence is TGTGCCAGCAGTTACTCGGGTCCACTAGCGGGTCAGTTCTTC.

The rearrangement links TRBV5-5 to TRBJ2-2; D not certain. The CDR3 sequence is 14 residues long. Germline CDR1 is SGHKS and CDR2 is YYEKEE (reference sequence). V was clipped by 0 bases and J by 2 bases, with 5 bases between them. As DNA, the CDR3 is TGTGCCAGCAGCTTGGACCTAAACACCGGGGAGCTGTTTTTT. Translated: CASSLDLNTGELFF.

The V call is TRBV19, the J call TRBJ1-1; maybe TRBD1 (5 bases). Looked up from germline, CDR1 is LNHDA and CDR2 is SQIVND (reference sequence). The CDR3 sequence is 14 residues long. V dropped 2 bases and J dropped 4 bases, with 11 bases sitting between them. CDR3 in amino acids: CASSITQGATEAFF. The CDR3 region has the DNA TGTGCCAGTAGTATAACGCAGGGCGCCACTGAAGCTTTCTTT. Full variable domain (outside the CDR3, taken from reference TRBV19 and TRBJ1-1): DGGITQSPKYLFRKEGQNVTLSCEQNLNHDAMYWYRQDPGQGLRLIYYSQIVNDFQKGDIAEGYSVSREKKESFPLTVTSAQKNPTAFYLCASSITQGATEAFFGQGTRLTVV.

This clone was detected a few times. The chain combines TRBV7-2 with TRBJ2-3, with 10 bases lining up with TRBD2. V was pared by 2 bases and J by 5 bases, with 7 bases of the junction left unmatched. Looked up from germline, CDR1 is SGHTA and CDR2 is FQGNSA. This CDR3 spans 16 amino acids. CDR3 nucleotides: TGTGCCAGCAGCTTACTAGCGGGAGCGCGGGGAGATACGCAGTATTTT. Its protein product is CASSLLAGARGDTQYF.

The chain joins TRBV9 to TRBJ2-3, with 8 nucleotides matching TRBD1. Germline V CDR1 and CDR2: SGDLS, YYNGEE. The V and J ends lost 3 bases and 0 bases, in that order; junction bases with no gene match: 3. This CDR3 is built from 15 residues. CDR3 amino acids: CASSARDRSTDTQYF. The CDR3 DNA reads as TGTGCCAGCAGCGCCCGGGACAGGAGCACAGATACGCAGTATTTT.

The chain couples TRBV5-4 to TRBJ2-7; TRBD1 aligns across 8 bases. Germline V CDR1 and CDR2: SGHNT, YYREEE (reference sequence). There are 15 residues in the CDR3. V shed 4 bases, J shed 3 bases, and the junction held 9 bases outside the gene matches. CDR3 in DNA: TGTGCCAGCAGCGGCCGGGGGACAGGAGTCTACGAGCAGTACTTC. Its translation is CASSGRGTGVYEQYF.

This chain links TRBV11-2 with TRBJ2-7; 10 nucleotides agree with TRBD2. The CDR3 loop spans 15 amino acids. The ends lost 5 bases at V and 6 bases at J; junction bases unmatched: 10. The germline V gene encodes CDR1 SGHAT and CDR2 FQNNGV. The CDR3 loop is CASSPSASGSSEQYF. The CDR3 region has the DNA TGTGCCAGCAGCCCTTCTGCTAGCGGGAGTAGCGAGCAGTACTTC. Based on the CDR3 plus reference TRBV11-2 and TRBJ2-7, the full variable domain is EAGVAQSPRYKIIEKRQSVAFWCNPISGHATLYWYQQILGQGPKLLIQFQNNGVVDDSQLPKDRFSAERLKGVDSTLKIQPAKLEDSAVYLCASSPSASGSSEQYFGPGTRLTVT.

The gene calls are TRBV5-8 and TRBJ2-7; 12 nucleotides match TRBD2. Unmatched junction bases numbered 5, after V lost 2 bases and J lost 8 bases. Germline loops: CDR1 SGHTS, CDR2 YDEGEE. The CDR3 spans 14 residues. The DNA of the CDR3 is TGTGCCAGCAGCTTTAGGACTAGCGGGACACAGCAGTACTTC. Translation: CASSFRTSGTQQYF.

The chain uses TRBV7-8 and TRBJ2-1; D is unresolved. V was pared by 1 base and J by 4 bases, with 8 bases between. The CDR3 totals 14 residues. CDR1 and CDR2 from the germline V gene are SGHVS and FQNEAQ. CDR3 DNA: TGTGCCAGCAGCTTAGTCACGGGTTACAATGAGCAGTTCTTC. Translated: CASSLVTGYNEQFF.

V gene TRBV27 combines with J gene TRBJ2-1, with 8 bases matching TRBD1. V lost 2 bases to trimming and J lost 8 bases; unmatched junction nucleotides: 8. This CDR3 is built from 15 residues. From germline, CDR1 is MNHEY and CDR2 SMNVEV (reference sequence). The CDR3 DNA reads as TGTGCCAGCAGTTTAGGCGCAGGGGGCTGGTATGAGCAGTTCTTC. It encodes CASSLGAGGWYEQFF.

The V and J genes are TRBV9 and TRBJ1-5, with D possibly matching TRBD1 (6 bases). The CDR3 spans 13 residues. The V end lost 4 bases, the J end lost 5 bases, and 10 bases lay between the germline ends. CDR1 SGDLS and CDR2 YYNGEE come from the germline V gene. The chain's CDR3 is CASSPGVDQPQHF. The CDR3 coding sequence is TGTGCCAGCAGCCCAGGGGTTGATCAGCCCCAGCATTTT.

This sequence joins TRBV19 and TRBJ2-7, with 7 positions matching TRBD2. The CDR3 spans 14 residues. In germline, CDR1 is LNHDA, CDR2 SQIVND (reference sequence). J gave up 3 bases and V 7 bases, and 9 bases lay outside the gene matches. The CDR3 bases are TGTGCCAGTAACAAGGGTCTAGCGGACTACGAGCAGTACTTC. Translated: CASNKGLADYEQYF.

J is TRBJ1-1 and V is TRBV19, with a tentative D call TRBD1 (5 bases). This CDR3 has 14 residues. V shed 2 bases and J shed 4 bases, with 11 bases lying between them. CDR1 LNHDA and CDR2 SQIVND come from the germline V gene (reference sequence). For the CDR3, the DNA is TGTGCCAGTAGTATACGAATGGGGGGCACTGAAGCTTTCTTT. It is translated as CASSIRMGGTEAFF. The full variable domain, completed using reference TRBV19 and TRBJ1-1, is DGGITQSPKYLFRKEGQNVTLSCEQNLNHDAMYWYRQDPGQGLRLIYYSQIVNDFQKGDIAEGYSVSREKKESFPLTVTSAQKNPTAFYLCASSIRMGGTEAFFGQGTRLTVV.

This clone was counted a few times. The chain couples TRBV5-4 to TRBJ1-4; TRBD1 aligns across 7 bases. Per the germline V gene, CDR1 is SGHNT and CDR2 is YYREEE (reference sequence). The CDR3 is 16 amino acids. The J segment lost 6 bases and the V segment lost 1 base, leaving 9 bases of the junction unmatched. CDR3 sequence (DNA): TGTGCCAGCAGCTTGAGTCCGGGACAGACCCATGAAAAACTGTTTTTT. Its translation is CASSLSPGQTHEKLFF.

The chain couples TRBV11-2 to TRBJ1-1; 7 positions match TRBD1. J lost 7 bases, V lost 5 bases, and 7 bases had no gene match. The CDR3 contains 13 residues. Germline CDR1 and CDR2: SGHAT and FQNNGV. CDR3 region: CASSAGTAVEAFF. The CDR3 DNA follows: TGTGCCAGCAGCGCCGGGACAGCGGTTGAAGCTTTCTTT.

V usage is TRBV28 and J usage is TRBJ1-1; D possibly corresponds to TRBD1 (6 bases). Germline V gene data show CDR1 as MDHEN and CDR2 as SYDVKM. This CDR3 has 12 residues. Trimming shortened V by 4 bases and J by 6 bases, and 9 bases separated the two germline ends. The CDR3: CASSYAGAEAFF. The CDR3 DNA reads TGTGCCAGCAGTTACGCAGGGGCTGAAGCTTTCTTT.

This clone was counted between two and nine times. J is TRBJ2-7 and V is TRBV7-3; D is uncertain. CDR1 SGHTA and CDR2 FQGTGA come from the germline V gene. The CDR3 consists of 14 residues. V lost 0 bases to trimming and J lost 0 bases, with 6 bases between them. The CDR3 sequence: CASSLTHYSYEQYF. For the CDR3, the DNA is TGTGCCAGCAGCTTAACGCACTACTCCTACGAGCAGTACTTC.

This clone was seen just once. V is TRBV18 and J is TRBJ1-2; 11 positions match TRBD1. J was trimmed by 0 bases and V by 6 bases; bases with no gene match: 6. CDR1 is KGHSH and CDR2 is LQKENI in the germline V gene. The CDR3 has 16 amino acids. CDR3 in amino acids: CASSGQGALANYGYTF. The CDR3, as DNA: TGTGCCAGCTCCGGACAGGGGGCTCTAGCTAACTATGGCTACACCTTC.

The CDR3 DNA sequence: TGTGCCAGTACAAAGGCCGGGACTAGTGCGGCCACCGGGGAGCTGTTTTTT. Its protein product is CASTKAGTSAATGELFF. V is TRBV19 and J is TRBJ2-2; the match to TRBD2 covers 8 bases. The CDR3 runs 17 residues. Looked up from germline, CDR1 is LNHDA and CDR2 is SQIVND (reference sequence). J gave up 4 bases and V 7 bases, and 14 bases lay outside the gene matches.

This clone appeared once. The chain employs TRBV4-3 and TRBJ1-4; a possible D gene is TRBD1 (5 bases). This CDR3 comprises 16 residues. Germline V lookup: CDR1 LGHNA, CDR2 YSLEER. Trimming cost V 0 bases and J 7 bases, with 15 bases left between them. The CDR3 region has the DNA TGCGCCAGCAGCCAAGATTTGTGGCAGGGCGGTGAAAAACTGTTTTTT. Residues: CASSQDLWQGGEKLFF.

The rearrangement joins TRBV29-1 to TRBJ1-6, with TRBD1 as a possible D gene (6 bases). This CDR3 is 15 amino acids long. The germline V gene has CDR1 SQVTM and CDR2 ANQGSEA. V was pared by 4 bases and J by 7 bases, with 17 bases between. DNA of the CDR3: TGCAGCGTTGCGACCTCGACAGGCGGGAATTCACCCCTCCACTTT. Protein product: CSVATSTGGNSPLHF.